In its sample, the clone carrying this T cell receptor beta chain was seen a few times. Primers included in the PCR were 60 Vbeta and 13 Jbeta primers. Only in-frame clones appear in the TCRdb table, and some are missing; sequencing was by immunoSEQ multiplex PCR. The sample lists about 140,000 clones, approximately 84% occurring once. This sample is part of a study of cytomegalovirus exposure and HLA in healthy donors. CDR1 is MNHEY and CDR2 is SVGAGI in the germline V gene. CDR3 size: 14 residues. With 4 bases clipped from V and 3 bases from J, the junction kept 4 bases outside the gene matches. This receptor was identified in a young man in good health and CMV-seropositive. Specimen: PBMCs. V gene TRBV6-5 combines with J gene TRBJ2-7; the match to TRBD1 covers 9 bases. The CDR3 sequence: CASSFLDRGYEQYF. CDR3 in DNA: TGTGCCAGCAGTTTTCTGGACAGGGGCTACGAGCAGTACTTC.